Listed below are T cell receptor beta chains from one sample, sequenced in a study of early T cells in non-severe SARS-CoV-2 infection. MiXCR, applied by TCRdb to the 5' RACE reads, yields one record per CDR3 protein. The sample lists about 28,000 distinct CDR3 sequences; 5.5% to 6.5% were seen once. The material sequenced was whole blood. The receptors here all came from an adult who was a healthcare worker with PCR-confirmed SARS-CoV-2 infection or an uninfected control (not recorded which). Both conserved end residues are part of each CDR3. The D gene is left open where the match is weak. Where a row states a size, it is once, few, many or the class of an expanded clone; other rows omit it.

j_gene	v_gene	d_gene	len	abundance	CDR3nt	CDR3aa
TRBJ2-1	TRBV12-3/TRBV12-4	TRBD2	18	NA	TGTGCCAGCACCCCAAACCCCCTGAGCGGGGGGCCCTACAATGAGCAGTTCTTC	CASTPNPLSGGPYNEQFF
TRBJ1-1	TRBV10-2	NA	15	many	TGCGCCAGCAGGGGGGACAAGGGATTGAACACTGAAGCTTTCTTT	CASRGDKGLNTEAFF
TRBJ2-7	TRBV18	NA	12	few	TGTGCCAGCTCAGTACAGGATTACGAGCAGTACTTC	CASSVQDYEQYF
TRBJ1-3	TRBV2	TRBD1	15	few	TGTGCCAGCAGCCCCGGGACAGGGGATGGAAACACCATATATTTT	CASSPGTGDGNTIYF
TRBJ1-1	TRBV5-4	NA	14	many	TGTGCCAGCAGCGACAACTGGGCCAGCGCTGAAGCTTTCTTT	CASSDNWASAEAFF
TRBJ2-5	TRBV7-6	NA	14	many	TGTGCCAGCAGCTCACGGAATTCGCAAGAGACCCAGTACTTC	CASSSRNSQETQYF
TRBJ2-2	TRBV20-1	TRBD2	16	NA	TGCAGTGCCAGACTAGCGGGGTTGTCCAACACCGGGGAGCTGTTTTTT	CSARLAGLSNTGELFF
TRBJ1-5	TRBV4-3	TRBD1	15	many	TGCGCCAGCAGCCAGGGCACAGGGGGGAGGCAGCCCCAGCATTTT	CASSQGTGGRQPQHF
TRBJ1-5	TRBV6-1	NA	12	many	TGTGCCAGCAGTGACGGGGCGTTGGCCCAGCATTTT	CASSDGALAQHF
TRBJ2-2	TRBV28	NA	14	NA	TGTGCCAGCACCGACAGCCCTGAGGCCGGGGAGCTGTTTTTT	CASTDSPEAGELFF
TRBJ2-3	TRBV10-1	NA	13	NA	TGCGCCAGTAGGGGTGCGCAAGGAGATACGCAGTATTTT	CASRGAQGDTQYF
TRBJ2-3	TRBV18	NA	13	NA	TGTGCCAGCTCAGCGACCCACACAGATACGCAGTATTTT	CASSATHTDTQYF
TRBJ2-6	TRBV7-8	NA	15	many	TGTGCCAGCAGCTTGGGGGGCTCTGGGGCCAACGTCCTGACTTTC	CASSLGGSGANVLTF
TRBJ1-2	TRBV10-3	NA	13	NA	TGTGCCACCGAACAGGGTTTTTCCTATGGCTACACCTTC	CATEQGFSYGYTF
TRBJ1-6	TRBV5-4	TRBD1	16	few	TGTGCCAGCAGCCGCGCCGGGACAGGGGGGGAATCACCCCTCCACTTT	CASSRAGTGGESPLHF
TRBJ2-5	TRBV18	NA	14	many	TGTGCCAGCTCACCACCCTTCGGCTCCGAGACCCAGTACTTC	CASSPPFGSETQYF
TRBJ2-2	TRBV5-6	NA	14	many	TGTGCCAGCAGCTTGAGTCCGGCTGGGGTGGAGCTGTTTTTT	CASSLSPAGVELFF
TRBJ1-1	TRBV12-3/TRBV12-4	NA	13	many	TGTGCCAGCAGTTTTGAGGTTGACACTGAAGCTTTCTTT	CASSFEVDTEAFF
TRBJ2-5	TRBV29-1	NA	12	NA	TGCAGCGCTAGCTTGGTCCAAGAGACCCAGTACTTC	CSASLVQETQYF
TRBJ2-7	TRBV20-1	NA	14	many	TGCAGTGCTAGCGGACAGCGAATCTCCTACGAGCAGTACTTC	CSASGQRISYEQYF
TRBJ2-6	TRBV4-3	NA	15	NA	TGCGCCAGCAGCAATGGAGGATCTGGGGCCAACGTCCTGACTTTC	CASSNGGSGANVLTF
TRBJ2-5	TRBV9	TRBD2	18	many	TGTGCCAGCAGCTTGGGACTAGCGGGGAGTCTGCTACAAGAGACCCAGTACTTC	CASSLGLAGSLLQETQYF
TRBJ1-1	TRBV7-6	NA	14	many	TGTGCCAGCAGAGAAACCTATCGGAACACTGAAGCTTTCTTT	CASRETYRNTEAFF